These T cell receptor beta chains were read from a single sample in a study of T cell responses to AZD1222 COVID-19 vaccine. The protocol was immunoSEQ multiplex PCR, while the TCRdb copy is restricted to in-frame clones and leaves out a portion. The sample lists some 140,000 clones, roughly 89% occurring once. This specimen was peripheral blood, taken on day 0 of AZD1222 vaccination. Receptors originate from an adult in good health. The CDR3 runs from the conserved cysteine through the conserved F or W. The D gene is left open where the match is weak. A clone size is listed for some rows: how often the clone was seen (once, few, many), or a class if it is expanded.

J gene | V gene | clone size | D gene | CDR3 length | CDR3 protein | CDR3 DNA
TRBJ2-7 | TRBV2 | - | - | 15 | CASSGRTATNYEQYF | TGTGCCAGCAGTGGACGGACAGCGACAAACTACGAGCAGTACTTC
TRBJ1-2 | TRBV5-5 | - | - | 15 | CASSLESPIRDGYTF | TGTGCCAGCAGCTTGGAGTCCCCGATCAGGGACGGCTACACCTTC
TRBJ1-1 | TRBV5-1 | - | - | 16 | CASGGVQDGKNTEAFF | TGCGCCAGCGGGGGGGTCCAGGATGGTAAGAACACTGAAGCTTTCTTT
TRBJ2-3 | TRBV29-1 | - | - | 12 | CSFGVNTDTQYF | TGCAGCTTTGGAGTTAACACAGATACGCAGTATTTT
TRBJ1-1 | TRBV10-3 | - | - | 13 | CAISALGTTEAFF | TGTGCCATCAGCGCTCTGGGGACCACTGAAGCTTTCTTT
TRBJ1-1 | TRBV21-1 | - | - | 16 | CASSPGTGGYNTEAFF | TGTGCCAGCAGCCCCGGGACAGGGGGTTACAACACTGAAGCTTTCTTT
TRBJ2-2 | TRBV15 | - | TRBD2 | 17 | CATSRESTSANTGELFF | TGTGCCACCAGCAGAGAATCGACTAGCGCGAACACCGGGGAGCTGTTTTTT
TRBJ2-2 | TRBV4-3 | - | - | 15 | CASSQEGRGAGELFF | TGCGCCAGCAGCCAAGAAGGTAGAGGGGCCGGGGAGCTGTTTTTT
TRBJ2-1 | TRBV27 | once | - | 14 | CASSPYWDELEQFF | TGTGCCAGCAGTCCGTACTGGGACGAACTAGAGCAGTTCTTC
TRBJ1-2 | TRBV6-1 | - | - | 15 | CASSPAGAIPPGYTF | TGTGCCAGCAGTCCGGCGGGGGCCATACCGCCTGGCTACACCTTC
TRBJ1-4 | TRBV28 | - | - | 14 | CASSSDRRDEKLFF | TGTGCCAGCAGTTCCGACAGGAGGGATGAAAAACTGTTTTTT
TRBJ1-6 | TRBV27 | - | TRBD1 | 17 | CASNTMPGQGNNSPLHF | TGTGCCAGCAATACAATGCCGGGACAGGGGAATAATTCACCCCTCCACTTT
TRBJ2-1 | TRBV24-1 | - | TRBD2 | 16 | CATSDSTSGSGYEQFF | TGTGCCACCAGTGACTCTACTAGCGGGAGTGGTTATGAGCAGTTCTTC
TRBJ1-2 | TRBV6-5 | once | TRBD1 | 14 | CASSSKTGHYGYTF | TGTGCCAGCAGTTCCAAGACAGGGCACTATGGCTACACCTTC
TRBJ1-5 | TRBV2 | - | - | 15 | CASRSQPGARQPQHF | TGTGCCAGCAGGTCGCAACCAGGGGCGCGGCAGCCCCAGCATTTT
TRBJ1-3 | TRBV18 | - | TRBD1 | 17 | CASSPETGGTLGNTIYF | TGTGCCAGCTCACCAGAGACAGGGGGAACTTTGGGAAACACCATATATTTT
TRBJ1-4 | TRBV28 | - | - | 16 | CASSFLEYRGNEKLFF | TGTGCCAGCAGTTTCCTAGAATACAGAGGAAATGAAAAACTGTTTTTT
TRBJ2-5 | TRBV7-2 | - | - | 13 | CASSLAGMETQYF | TGTGCCAGCAGCTTAGCAGGGATGGAGACCCAGTACTTC
TRBJ2-7 | TRBV16 | few | TRBD1 | 15 | CASSLDSGGGYEQYF | TGTGCCAGCAGCCTTGACTCAGGGGGCGGCTACGAGCAGTACTTC
TRBJ2-3 | TRBV6-4 | - | - | 13 | CASSDISTDTQYF | TGTGCCAGCAGTGACATCAGTACAGATACGCAGTATTTT
TRBJ1-5 | TRBV18 | - | - | 16 | CASSPRVGDGDQPQHF | TGTGCCAGCTCACCACGGGTTGGGGATGGCGATCAGCCCCAGCATTTT
TRBJ2-1 | TRBV6-5 | - | TRBD2 | 14 | CASHSAGLGGEQFF | TGTGCCAGCCATTCAGCGGGACTAGGGGGTGAGCAGTTCTTC
TRBJ1-3 | TRBV7-2 | - | - | 15 | CASSWGELSGNTIYF | TGTGCCAGCTCTTGGGGGGAACTCTCTGGAAACACCATATATTTT
TRBJ2-3 | TRBV5-4 | once | TRBD2 | 17 | CASSLLGRGEAGDTQYF | TGTGCCAGCAGCTTGCTAGGGCGGGGGGAAGCCGGGGATACGCAGTATTTT
TRBJ1-3 | TRBV9 | few | TRBD1 | 15 | CASSVGTDSGNTIYF | TGTGCCAGCAGCGTGGGGACAGACTCTGGAAACACCATATATTTT
TRBJ2-2 | TRBV6-4 | - | TRBD1 | 15 | CASSGDRGSAGELFF | TGTGCCAGCAGTGGCGACAGGGGGAGTGCCGGGGAGCTGTTTTTT
TRBJ1-1 | TRBV18 | - | - | 13 | CASSPEGIWKAFF | TGTGCCAGCTCACCCGAAGGGATTTGGAAAGCTTTCTTT
TRBJ2-7 | TRBV5-4 | - | - | 16 | CASSLGLGPTNYEQYF | TGTGCCAGCAGCCTTGGATTAGGGCCGACAAACTACGAGCAGTACTTC
TRBJ1-5 | TRBV19 | - | - | 17 | CASSIGHGLGDHQPQHF | TGTGCCAGTAGTATTGGCCACGGGTTGGGGGATCATCAGCCCCAGCATTTT
TRBJ1-5 | TRBV27 | - | - | 14 | CASSLRSLNQPQHF | TGTGCCAGCAGTTTACGGAGCTTAAATCAGCCCCAGCATTTT
TRBJ2-1 | TRBV19 | - | TRBD2 | 16 | CASSISGGRAGVEQFF | TGTGCCAGTAGTATTTCCGGCGGGAGGGCGGGCGTTGAGCAGTTCTTC
TRBJ1-2 | TRBV5-1 | - | - | 16 | CASSAQVTGANYGYTF | TGCGCCAGCAGCGCCCAAGTGACAGGAGCTAACTATGGCTACACCTTC
TRBJ2-7 | TRBV5-1 | - | TRBD2 | 17 | CASSLGGTSGGPYEQYF | TGCGCCAGCAGCTTGGGCGGGACTAGCGGGGGTCCTTACGAGCAGTACTTC
TRBJ1-2 | TRBV27 | - | TRBD1 | 15 | CASREKGGAGYGYTF | TGTGCCAGCAGGGAAAAAGGGGGCGCTGGCTATGGCTACACCTTC
TRBJ1-1 | TRBV6-2/TRBV6-3 | - | - | 19 | CASSEQWRGTGTQNTEAFF | TGTGCCAGCAGCGAGCAGTGGCGAGGGACCGGGACACAGAACACTGAAGCTTTCTTT
TRBJ2-2 | TRBV29-1 | - | - | 12 | CSGLENTGELFF | TGCAGCGGCTTGGAGAACACCGGGGAGCTGTTTTTT
TRBJ2-7 | TRBV5-1 | - | TRBD2 | 18 | CASSSIGLAGDLSYEQYF | TGCGCCAGCAGCTCGATTGGACTAGCGGGAGACTTATCCTACGAGCAGTACTTC
TRBJ2-7 | TRBV7-9 | - | - | 11 | CASSSGVEQYF | TGTGCCAGCAGCTCTGGTGTAGAGCAGTACTTC
TRBJ1-3 | TRBV6-5 | once | - | 15 | CASSYARNSGNTIYF | TGTGCCAGCAGTTATGCCCGCAACTCTGGAAACACCATATATTTT
TRBJ1-2 | TRBV12-3/TRBV12-4 | - | - | 13 | CASSGRPFYGYTF | TGTGCCAGCAGTGGACGCCCATTTTATGGCTACACCTTC
TRBJ1-3 | TRBV7-7 | - | - | 15 | CASSLDGTSGNTIYF | TGTGCCAGCAGCCTCGACGGGACCTCTGGAAACACCATATATTTT
TRBJ1-6 | TRBV12-3/TRBV12-4 | - | - | 13 | CASSLGGNSPLHF | TGTGCCAGCAGTTTAGGGGGAAATTCACCCCTCCACTTT
TRBJ1-1 | TRBV9 | - | - | 14 | CASSVTSGNTEAFF | TGTGCCAGCAGCGTAACCTCAGGTAACACTGAAGCTTTCTTT
TRBJ1-3 | TRBV5-6 | - | - | 15 | CASSFRGASGNTIYF | TGTGCCAGCAGCTTCCGTGGGGCATCTGGAAACACCATATATTTT
TRBJ2-3 | TRBV7-9 | - | - | 15 | CASSLQGSVTDTQYF | TGTGCCAGCAGCTTGCAGGGGTCGGTAACAGATACGCAGTATTTT
TRBJ2-5 | TRBV4-2 | - | - | 17 | CASSQVSRGVSGETQYF | TGTGCCAGCAGCCAAGTATCGCGGGGAGTATCCGGGGAGACCCAGTACTTC
TRBJ1-1 | TRBV19 | - | - | 14 | CASSIGHQNTEAFF | TGTGCCAGTAGTATAGGACACCAGAACACTGAAGCTTTCTTT
TRBJ1-1 | TRBV5-1 | - | - | 13 | CASSLYEGTEAFF | TGCGCCAGCAGCTTGTACGAGGGCACTGAAGCTTTCTTT
TRBJ1-3 | TRBV5-4 | - | TRBD1 | 15 | CASSYGTGSGNTIYF | TGTGCCAGCAGCTATGGGACAGGTTCCGGAAACACCATATATTTT
TRBJ1-5 | TRBV29-1 | - | TRBD1 | 14 | CSVARQGANQPQHF | TGCAGCGTTGCTCGACAGGGGGCAAATCAGCCCCAGCATTTT
TRBJ1-5 | TRBV19 | few | - | 18 | CASHPGRGGGSSNQPQHF | TGTGCCAGTCATCCCGGCCGGGGAGGGGGTTCTAGCAATCAGCCCCAGCATTTT
TRBJ1-1 | TRBV2 | - | - | 12 | CASSEQDTEAFF | TGTGCCAGCAGTGAACAGGACACTGAAGCTTTCTTT
TRBJ1-2 | TRBV5-5 | - | TRBD1 | 17 | CASSSGDRGYNDYGYTF | TGTGCCAGCAGCTCTGGGGACAGGGGTTATAATGACTATGGCTACACCTTC
TRBJ1-2 | TRBV3-1/TRBV3-2 | - | - | 16 | CASSQEGPSGNYGYTF | TGTGCCAGCAGCCAAGAAGGTCCATCAGGGAACTATGGCTACACCTTC
TRBJ1-2 | TRBV5-4 | - | - | 14 | CASSMGASPYGYTF | TGTGCCAGTAGTATGGGGGCTAGCCCCTATGGCTACACCTTC